One and the same sample provided the 14 T cell receptor beta chains below, sequenced in a study of OX40 agonist ivuxolimab in advanced cancers. Repertoires were generated with immunoSEQ multiplex PCR, while TCRdb's copy carries only in-frame clones and drops some. The sample yields 61,000 or so clones, 80% to 85% seen once. The sample in question was CD4+ or CD8+ T cells sorted from blood, obtained in a trial of the OX40 agonist ivuxolimab. Source of these receptors: an adult with an advanced solid tumor such as melanoma, head and neck, liver or kidney cancer.

Only one count was recorded for this clone. The CDR3 here is CASSLGRERPEAFF. The CDR3 DNA follows: TGTGCCAGCAGCTTGGGGAGAGAGAGGCCTGAAGCTTTCTTT. The J gene is TRBJ1-1, the V gene TRBV5-4; D uncertain. The CDR3 has 14 residues. V was pared by 0 bases and J by 6 bases, with 12 bases between. CDR1 is SGHNT, CDR2 YYREEE, per germline (reference sequence). Drawing the rest from reference TRBV5-4 and TRBJ1-1, the complete variable domain is ETGVTQSPTHLIKTRGQQVTLRCSSQSGHNTVSWYQQALGQGPQFIFQYYREEENGRGNFPPRFSGLQFPNYSSELNVNALELDDSALYLCASSLGRERPEAFFGQGTRLTVV.

This clone came up a few times. The V gene is TRBV6-5, the J gene TRBJ2-7; TRBD2 matches at 10 bases. The CDR3 length is 13 residues. Germline CDR1 and CDR2: MNHEY and SVGAGI. Trimming cost V 0 bases and J 11 bases; bases outside gene matches: 4. DNA of the CDR3: TGTGCCAGCAGTTACTCCTCAGCGGGGGGGGAGTACTTC. It encodes CASSYSSAGGEYF.

The chain has TRBV7-3 and TRBJ2-7, with D tentatively TRBD1 or TRBD2 (6 bases each). The CDR3 has 15 residues. Trimming pared 2 bases from V and 7 bases from J, leaving 18 bases between. In germline, CDR1 is SGHTA, CDR2 FQGTGA. Here the CDR3 reads CASSLSGTPAGEQYF. DNA for the CDR3: TGTGCCAGCAGCTTATCGGGGACACCCGCGGGGGAGCAGTACTTC.

This chain connects TRBV6-5 to TRBJ1-5, with 8 bases that match TRBD1. After removal of 6 bases from V and 0 bases from J, the junction contained 4 bases not matched to a gene. Germline V gene data show CDR1 as MNHEY and CDR2 as SVGAGI. The CDR3 is made up of 15 amino acids. The CDR3 here is CASSRTGNSNQPQHF. The CDR3 DNA reads TGTGCCAGCAGCAGGACAGGGAATAGCAATCAGCCCCAGCATTTT.

The rearrangement uses TRBV5-1 and TRBJ2-5, with a tentative D call TRBD2 (5 bases). The J call is uncertain, as TRBJ2-7 better fits the DNA end. The germline CDR1 and CDR2 sequences are SGHRS and YFSETQ. The CDR3 spans 14 residues. The CDR3 coding sequence is TGCGCCAGCAACGGCGGCGGGCGGACCAACGAGCAGTACTTC. It codes for CASNGGGRTNEQYF.

The chain recombines TRBV4-1 with TRBJ2-5; 10 bases are a match to TRBD2. Germline V gene data show CDR1 as MGHRA and CDR2 as YSYEKL. V lost 4 bases and J lost 0; bases outside the gene matches: 14. The CDR3 consists of 19 residues. In DNA form, the CDR3 reads TGCGCCAGCAGCCGAAGAATCCCTACTAGCGGGGATAACCAAGAGACCCAGTACTTC. It specifies CASSRRIPTSGDNQETQYF.

This clone came up once. The chain couples TRBV27 to TRBJ2-1; tentative D call: TRBD2 (7 bases). CDR1 MNHEY and CDR2 SMNVEV come from the germline V gene (reference sequence). Trimming shortened V by 2 bases and J by 2 bases, and 10 bases separated the two germline ends. The CDR3 contains 15 residues. The CDR3 is CASSLGGGAYNEQFF. The CDR3 DNA is TGTGCCAGCAGTTTAGGAGGGGGGGCCTACAATGAGCAGTTCTTC.

The chain carries TRBV5-1 and TRBJ2-5; 7 bases fit TRBD2. The germline V gene encodes CDR1 SGHRS and CDR2 YFSETQ. Losses at the gene ends were 0 bases for V and 2 bases for J; bases not matched to a gene: 7. The CDR3 is 16 residues long. CDR3 DNA sequence: TGCGCCAGCAGCTTGGCCACGACGGGGGGACAAGAGACCCAGTACTTC. Amino acid sequence: CASSLATTGGQETQYF.

The table lists this clone with a few counts. The chain combines TRBV7-2 with TRBJ2-1; D not certain. V was clipped by 5 bases and J by 4 bases, with 12 bases between them. The CDR3 is 14 residues long. Germline V gene sequence: CDR1 SGHTA, CDR2 FQGNSA. The chain's CDR3 is CASSKPWSYNEQFF. The CDR3 nucleotides read TGTGCCAGCAGCAAACCGTGGAGTTACAATGAGCAGTTCTTC.

V and J are TRBV6-5 and TRBJ2-7, with a tentative D call TRBD2 (6 bases). With 6 bases removed from V and 3 bases from J, the gap between germline ends came to 12 bases. Germline values: CDR1 MNHEY, CDR2 SVGAGI. This CDR3 region has 13 residues. The CDR3 DNA is TGTGCCAGCAGCCCTACTAGCTACTACGAGCAGTACTTC. Residues: CASSPTSYYEQYF.

This clone has only a few counts. The chain is built from TRBV6-6 and TRBJ2-7; D might be TRBD2 (6 bases). CDR1 is MNHNY and CDR2 is SVGAGI in the germline V gene (reference sequence). V was trimmed by 3 bases and J by 3 bases, leaving 18 bases between them. This CDR3 has 16 residues. CDR3 bases: TGTGCCAGCAGTTATATGATGGGGACTTCGAACTACGAGCAGTACTTC. Amino acids: CASSYMMGTSNYEQYF.

This chain connects TRBV7-9 to TRBJ1-4; weak D call: TRBD1 (6 bases). The length of the CDR3 is 15 residues. Germline V gene sequence: CDR1 SEHNR, CDR2 FQNEAQ (reference sequence). V gave up 5 bases and J gave up 4 bases, with 14 bases separating them. In DNA form, the CDR3 reads TGTGCCAGCAGCCCCCCGAGGGGGAGTAATGAAAAACTGTTTTTT. It encodes CASSPPRGSNEKLFF.

This clone has a handful of counts. This chain links TRBV5-1 with TRBJ2-3; D is perhaps TRBD2 (7 bases). Looked up from germline, CDR1 is SGHRS and CDR2 is YFSETQ. V lost 7 bases and J 4 bases, leaving 16 bases between the germline ends. This CDR3 is built from 14 residues. CDR3 amino acids: CASQEGGVSDTQYF. CDR3 sequence (DNA): TGCGCCAGCCAAGAAGGGGGGGTGTCAGATACGCAGTATTTT.

The V and J genes are TRBV18 and TRBJ2-7, with unresolved D. V lost 6 bases and J 7 bases, leaving 13 bases between the germline ends. Germline V gene data show CDR1 as KGHSH and CDR2 as LQKENI. The CDR3 has 12 amino acids. The CDR3 is CASSPRQREQYF. The CDR3 nucleotides are TGTGCCAGCTCCCCCAGGCAGCGAGAGCAGTACTTC.